What follows are 22 T cell receptor beta chains derived from one specimen sequenced in a study of T cell changes during pregnancy in multiple sclerosis. Sequenced by immunoSEQ multiplex PCR; TCRdb stores in-frame clones only, minus some. The sample yields tens of thousands of clones, roughly nine tenths seen once. The specimen comprised CD4+ T cells from peripheral blood mononuclear cells, sampled before pregnancy. These receptors were taken from a female donor with multiple sclerosis, enrolled in a pregnancy study.

The chain employs TRBV6-5 and TRBJ2-3, with a possible D match to TRBD1 (5 bases). This CDR3 comprises 15 residues. Germline V gene data show CDR1 as MNHEY and CDR2 as SVGAGI. V was cut by 6 bases and J by 0 bases, with 13 bases left in between. CDR3 sequence reads: CASRLTGSSTDTQYF. The CDR3 DNA reads as TGTGCCAGCAGGCTAACAGGCTCTAGCACAGATACGCAGTATTTT.

The rearrangement links TRBV5-5 to TRBJ1-1, with D possibly TRBD1 on 5 matching bases. The germline V gene encodes CDR1 SGHKS and CDR2 YYEKEE (reference sequence). The CDR3 extends over 17 amino acids. Trimming shortened V by 2 bases and J by 1 base, and 18 bases separated the two germline ends. The CDR3 nucleotides are TGTGCCAGCAGCTTCAAGGTTGAAGGGGTAGCGAACACTGAAGCTTTCTTT. Encoded protein: CASSFKVEGVANTEAFF.

The chain links TRBV9 to TRBJ2-1; perhaps TRBD2 as D (5 bases). V was pared by 0 bases and J by 10 bases, with 8 bases between. Germline V gives CDR1 SGDLS, CDR2 YYNGEE. CDR3 size: 12 residues. CDR3 DNA: TGTGCCAGCAGCGTAGGCGGGCACGAGCAGTTCTTC. It specifies CASSVGGHEQFF.

The V call is TRBV28, the J call TRBJ1-2; D is ambiguous. Between the trimmed V and J ends, which lost 1 base and 8 bases, there was a span of 14 bases. This CDR3 is 14 amino acids long. Germline V gives CDR1 MDHEN, CDR2 SYDVKM. CDR3 loop: CASSLSRSLYGYTF. The CDR3 nucleotides are TGTGCCAGCAGTTTATCCCGCAGTCTGTACGGCTACACCTTC.

This chain connects TRBV5-1 to TRBJ2-5; 7 positions agree with TRBD2. CDR3 size: 14 residues. Germline-derived CDR1 and CDR2 are SGHRS and YFSETQ. Trimming took 0 bases from V and 4 from J; bases not matched to a gene: 3. CDR3 sequence: CASSLVGGGETQYF. In nucleotides, the CDR3 is TGCGCCAGCAGCTTGGTGGGCGGGGGAGAGACCCAGTACTTC.

V usage is TRBV7-6 and J usage is TRBJ2-1; 7 bases match TRBD1. The CDR3 totals 19 residues. In germline, CDR1 is SGHVS, CDR2 FNYEAQ. The trim removed 2 bases at V and 5 bases at J, leaving 18 bases unmatched. CDR3 in amino acids: CASSLNLNVGQVGDNEQFF. The CDR3 nucleotides are TGTGCCAGCAGCTTAAATCTTAACGTCGGACAGGTCGGAGACAATGAGCAGTTCTTC.

The chain combines TRBV5-1 with TRBJ2-7; D possibly corresponds to TRBD1 (6 bases). The CDR3 runs to 14 residues. Trimming stripped 3 bases from V and 2 bases from J, with 12 bases between. From germline, CDR1 is SGHRS and CDR2 YFSETQ. The CDR3 here is CASSSRGTPYEQYF. The CDR3 DNA reads TGCGCCAGCAGCTCGCGAGGGACACCCTACGAGCAGTACTTC.

This chain joins TRBV11-1 and TRBJ2-1; the match to TRBD2 covers 10 bases. The germline V gene has CDR1 SGHAT and CDR2 FQDESV (reference sequence). The CDR3 covers 15 residues. V trimming: 2 bases; J trimming: 5 bases; junction bases outside the gene matches: 3. CDR3: CASSLTSGVDNEQFF. In DNA form, the CDR3 reads TGTGCCAGCAGCTTAACTAGCGGGGTTGACAATGAGCAGTTCTTC.

The chain recombines TRBV9 with TRBJ2-2; D call uncertain. This CDR3 has 13 amino acids. Germline CDR1 and CDR2: SGDLS and YYNGEE. The germline V and J ends were trimmed by 4 bases and 4 bases, with 8 bases remaining between them. The CDR3 sequence: CASSPRFTGELFF. The CDR3 coding sequence is TGTGCCAGCAGCCCTCGGTTCACCGGGGAGCTGTTTTTT. The whole variable domain, filled in from reference TRBV9 and TRBJ2-2, reads DSGVTQTPKHLITATGQRVTLRCSPRSGDLSVYWYQQSLDQGLQFLIQYYNGEERAKGNILERFSAQQFPDLHSELNLSSLELGDSALYFCASSPRFTGELFFGEGSRLTVL.

The rearrangement joins TRBV19 to TRBJ2-5, with 7 bases fitting TRBD2. CDR3 length: 14 residues. Germline CDR1 reads LNHDA; CDR2 reads SQIVND (reference sequence). V lost 6 bases to trimming and J lost 5 bases; unmatched junction nucleotides: 9. The chain's CDR3 is CASRAAGDGETQYF. The CDR3 nucleotides are TGTGCCAGTAGGGCGGCGGGAGATGGGGAGACCCAGTACTTC.

The chain links TRBV1 to TRBJ2-3; the DNA was not compared with TRBD2, the D call given in the table. TRBV1 is reported as a pseudogene. The CDR3 is 16 amino acids. The CDR3 reads CTSSHLLAGRTDTQYF. CDR3 in DNA: TGCACCAGCAGCCACTTACTAGCGGGCCGAACAGATACGCAGTATTTT.

This sequence joins TRBV9 and TRBJ2-3; the match to TRBD2 covers 13 bases. CDR1 and CDR2 (germline): SGDLS, YYNGEE. V lost 4 bases, J lost 1 base, and 6 bases stayed unmatched. The CDR3 has 17 residues. In nucleotides, the CDR3 is TGTGCCAGCAGCACTAGCGGGAGGGACGGGGGCACAGATACGCAGTATTTT. Residues: CASSTSGRDGGTDTQYF.

The chain uses TRBV7-8 and TRBJ2-1; 10 bases align to TRBD2. V shed 3 bases, J shed 5 bases, and the junction held 4 bases outside the gene matches. Germline V gene data show CDR1 as SGHVS and CDR2 as FQNEAQ. CDR3 size: 15 residues. In nucleotides, the CDR3 is TGTGCCAGCAGCTTTAGCGGGAGGTGGCACAATGAGCAGTTCTTC. This codes for CASSFSGRWHNEQFF.

This clone appeared once. The chain carries TRBV7-9 and TRBJ2-7; 13 bases align to TRBD2. The CDR3 extends over 15 amino acids. Germline CDR1 reads SEHNR; CDR2 reads FQNEAQ (reference sequence). The ends lost 10 bases at V and 2 bases at J; junction bases unmatched: 8. CDR3: CATRRGTSGTYEQYF. The CDR3 DNA follows: TGTGCCACCCGACGGGGGACTAGCGGGACCTACGAGCAGTACTTC. Complete variable domain (other parts from reference TRBV7-9 and TRBJ2-7): DTGVSQNPRHKITKRGQNVTFRCDPISEHNRLYWYRQTLGQGPEFLTYFQNEAQLEKSRLLSDRFSAERPKGSFSTLEIQRTEQGDSAMYLCATRRGTSGTYEQYFGPGTRLTVT.

The chain has TRBV5-4 and TRBJ2-5; the match to TRBD2 covers 9 bases. The CDR3 has 15 amino acids. CDR1 and CDR2 (germline): SGHNT, YYREEE (reference sequence). Trimming cost V 4 bases and J 5 bases; bases outside gene matches: 9. In DNA, the CDR3 is TGTGCCAGCAGCCCCTTAGCGGGAGTTAGTGAGACCCAGTACTTC. Its translation is CASSPLAGVSETQYF.

CDR3 loop: CASSTGTGGVSPLHF. The CDR3 coding sequence is TGTGCCAGTAGTACCGGGACAGGGGGCGTCTCACCCCTCCACTTT. This chain uses TRBV19 with TRBJ1-6; 12 nucleotides align to TRBD1. Losses at the gene ends were 4 bases for V and 10 bases for J; bases not matched to a gene: 5. Germline V gives CDR1 LNHDA, CDR2 SQIVND (reference sequence). The CDR3 spans 15 residues.

The sample holds a few counts of this clone. The chain is built from TRBV19 and TRBJ2-1; TRBD2 aligns across 7 bases. Germline V CDR1 and CDR2: LNHDA, SQIVND (reference sequence). The CDR3 totals 15 residues. Trimming at V came to 5 bases and at J to 10 bases, leaving 14 bases not matched to a gene. The CDR3 coding sequence is TGTGCCAGTAGTCTGCGGACTAGTTCCCATATCGAGCAGTTCTTC. Its protein is CASSLRTSSHIEQFF. The whole variable domain, remainder taken from reference TRBV19 and TRBJ2-1, is DGGITQSPKYLFRKEGQNVTLSCEQNLNHDAMYWYRQDPGQGLRLIYYSQIVNDFQKGDIAEGYSVSREKKESFPLTVTSAQKNPTAFYLCASSLRTSSHIEQFFGPGTRLTVL.

The rearrangement links TRBV19 to TRBJ2-2; 12 positions match TRBD2. CDR1 is LNHDA, CDR2 SQIVND, per germline (reference sequence). This CDR3 spans 17 amino acids. V shed 5 bases, J shed 4 bases, and the junction held 8 bases outside the gene matches. The CDR3 reads CASSSRTGLAGTGELFF. The CDR3 DNA sequence: TGTGCCAGTAGTTCCCGTACGGGACTAGCGGGCACCGGGGAGCTGTTTTTT.

The genes are TRBV28 and TRBJ1-2, with D unclear. Germline CDR1 and CDR2: MDHEN and SYDVKM. This CDR3 comprises 12 residues. The V and J ends lost 3 bases and 2 bases respectively, with 4 bases between them. CDR3 bases: TGTGCCAGCAGTTTCCCAAACTATGGCTACACCTTC. Translated: CASSFPNYGYTF.

V usage is TRBV29-1 and J usage is TRBJ1-2; no clear D gene. CDR1 SQVTM and CDR2 ANQGSEA come from the germline V gene. The V gene lost 5 bases and the J gene lost 0 bases, with 10 bases spanning the gap. The CDR3 spans 13 residues. The CDR3 is CSVKAAANYGYTF. The CDR3 DNA reads TGCAGCGTTAAGGCTGCGGCTAACTATGGCTACACCTTC. Looking up the rest from reference TRBV29-1 and TRBJ1-2 gives the full variable domain: SAVISQKPSRDICQRGTSLTIQCQVDSQVTMMFWYRQQPGQSLTLIATANQGSEATYESGFVIDKFPISRPNLTFSTLTVSNMSPEDSSIYLCSVKAAANYGYTFGSGTRLTVV.

V usage is TRBV7-6 and J usage is TRBJ2-2; TRBD2 agrees at 8 bases. The germline gives CDR1 SGHVS, CDR2 FNYEAQ. Germline trimming cut 5 bases from V and 7 bases from J; bases unmatched to any gene: 9. This CDR3 region has 15 residues. The DNA of the CDR3 is TGTGCCAGCAGCCCCGGGAGGGGGGCGCACGGGGAGCTGTTTTTT. Translated: CASSPGRGAHGELFF. The full variable domain, rest sourced from reference TRBV7-6 and TRBJ2-2, is GAGVSQSPRYKVTKRGQDVALRCDPISGHVSLYWYRQALGQGPEFLTYFNYEAQQDKSGLPNDRFSAERPEGSISTLTIQRTEQRDSAMYRCASSPGRGAHGELFFGEGSRLTVL.

This chain connects TRBV5-4 to TRBJ2-7, with TRBD1 identical over 7 bases. Germline-derived CDR1 and CDR2 are SGHNT and YYREEE (reference sequence). With 4 bases clipped from V and 0 bases from J, the junction kept 7 bases outside the gene matches. The CDR3 has 15 residues. CDR3 sequence reads: CASSDPGQTSYEQYF. The DNA of the CDR3 is TGTGCCAGCAGCGACCCGGGACAGACCTCCTACGAGCAGTACTTC.